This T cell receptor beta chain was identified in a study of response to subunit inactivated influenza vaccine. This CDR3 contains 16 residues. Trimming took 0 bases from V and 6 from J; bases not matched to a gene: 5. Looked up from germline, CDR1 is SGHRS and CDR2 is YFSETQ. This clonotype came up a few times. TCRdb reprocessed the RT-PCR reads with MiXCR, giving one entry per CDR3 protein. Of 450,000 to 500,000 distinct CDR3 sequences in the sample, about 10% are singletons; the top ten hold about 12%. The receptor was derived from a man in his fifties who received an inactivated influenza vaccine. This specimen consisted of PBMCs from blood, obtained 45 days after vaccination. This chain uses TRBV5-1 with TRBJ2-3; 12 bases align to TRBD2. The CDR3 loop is CASSLGTSGASDTQYF. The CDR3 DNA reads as TGCGCCAGCAGCTTGGGGACTAGCGGGGCGAGCGATACGCAGTATTTT.